This TCR beta chain was obtained from a study of T cell responses to AZD1222 COVID-19 vaccine. Study observations and caveats: The donor cohort was predominantly white British with a female majority, and clonal diversity may have been underestimated.

This clone was recorded a few times. The antigen remains unidentified. Only in-frame clones appear in the TCRdb table, and some are missing; sequencing was by immunoSEQ multiplex PCR. The sample includes approximately 110,000 clones, 70% to 90% of them seen just once. This receptor was obtained from an adult in good health. Here the sequenced sample was peripheral blood, taken on day 0 of AZD1222 vaccination.

Written as DNA, the CDR3 is TGTGCCAGCAGCCCGCAGGAACGCGGCTCTGAAGCTTTCTTT. It yields the protein CASSPQERGSEAFF. V usage is TRBV7-9 and J usage is TRBJ1-1; D unresolved. The germline V gene has CDR1 SEHNR and CDR2 FQNEAQ (reference sequence). The CDR3 runs 14 residues. V was clipped by 5 bases and J by 6 bases, with 16 bases between them.